These 5 T cell receptor beta chains were all obtained from the same sample, sequenced in a study of cytomegalovirus exposure and HLA in healthy donors. This PCR relied on a set of 60 Vbeta primers and 13 Jbeta primers. Clones were sequenced by immunoSEQ multiplex PCR, and TCRdb holds only the in-frame ones, with some missing. The table lists roughly 80,000 clones. Sequencing was carried out using PBMCs. All receptors come from a woman aged 25 to 39 in good health and CMV-seronegative.

The chain employs TRBV19 and TRBJ1-1; D not resolved. Germline V CDR1 and CDR2: LNHDA, SQIVND (reference sequence). The CDR3 runs 14 residues. Deletions cut 3 bases from V and 2 bases from J, with 10 bases between. The CDR3 loop is CASSILRGNTEAFF. CDR3 sequence (DNA): TGTGCCAGTAGTATTCTACGGGGAAACACTGAAGCTTTCTTT.

The chain couples TRBV27 to TRBJ1-5; TRBD1 matches 12 bases. From germline, CDR1 is MNHEY and CDR2 SMNVEV (reference sequence). The trim removed 1 base at V and 7 bases at J, leaving 11 bases unmatched. The length of the CDR3 is 18 residues. CDR3 coding DNA: TGTGCCAGCAGTTTATACGGGGGGGACAGGGGGCCTACACAGCCCCAGCATTTT. This codes for CASSLYGGDRGPTQPQHF.

The rearrangement uses TRBV2 and TRBJ2-7; D is unresolved. The germline V gene encodes CDR1 SNHLY and CDR2 FYNNEI. This CDR3 contains 13 residues. Trimming removed 1 base at V and 3 bases at J, with 7 bases between. The chain's CDR3 is CASSEDQVYEQYF. CDR3 DNA: TGTGCCAGCAGTGAAGACCAGGTCTACGAGCAGTACTTC.

The chain has TRBV4-1 and TRBJ2-7; TRBD1 matches at 8 bases. V lost 0 bases, J lost 7 bases, and 11 bases stayed unmatched. Germline CDR1 is MGHRA and CDR2 is YSYEKL. The CDR3 has 16 residues. This CDR3 is CASSQDPGQGRFEQYF. For the CDR3, the DNA is TGCGCCAGCAGCCAAGATCCCGGACAGGGTAGGTTTGAGCAGTACTTC.

The rearrangement joins TRBV5-6 to TRBJ2-1; D ambiguous. V dropped 5 bases and J dropped 10 bases, with 10 bases sitting between them. This CDR3 region has 11 residues. Germline lookup yields CDR1 SGHDT and CDR2 YYEEEE. The CDR3 bases are TGTGCCAGCAGTTCCGTGAGGGAGCAGTTCTTC. This codes for CASSSVREQFF.